This is a list of T cell receptor beta chains from one sample in a study of shared clonotypes between healthy human individuals. Data came from immunoSEQ multiplex PCR; TCRdb stores just in-frame clones and leaves some out. Of 900,000 to 1,200,000 clones in the sample, around 78% were seen once. The sequenced sample consisted of memory CD4+ T cells from PBMCs. These receptors came from a man younger than 30 in good health. Some clones in this sample may be carry-over from other donors' samples. CDR3s include the opening cysteine and the closing phenylalanine or tryptophan. The D gene is left open where the match is weak. The size field is filled for only some rows; it gives once, few, many or a size class.

V: TRBV19; size: .; J: TRBJ2-5; D: .; DNA: TGTGCCAGTCGACTGGGAGAGACCCAGTACTTC; CDR3: CASRLGETQYF
V: TRBV20-1; size: .; J: TRBJ2-4; D: .; DNA: TGCAGTGCCCCAGGGGAAAACATTCAGTACTTC; CDR3: CSAPGENIQYF
V: TRBV5-4; size: .; J: TRBJ1-3; D: .; DNA: TGTGCCAGCAGCTATGCCGGGACCTCTGGAAACACCATATATTTT; CDR3: CASSYAGTSGNTIYF
V: TRBV27; size: .; J: TRBJ2-7; D: .; DNA: TGTGCCAGCAGTTTACTCCCGGGGACGTCCTACGAGCAGTACTTC; CDR3: CASSLLPGTSYEQYF
V: TRBV2; size: .; J: TRBJ1-4; D: .; DNA: TGTGCCAGCAGTCGCACAGCTAATGAAAAACTGTTTTTT; CDR3: CASSRTANEKLFF
V: TRBV13; size: once; J: TRBJ2-2; D: TRBD2; DNA: TGTGCCAGCAGCTTAATCGGACTAGCGGGAGGGCCACACACCGGGGAGCTGTTTTTT; CDR3: CASSLIGLAGGPHTGELFF
V: TRBV25-1; size: few; J: TRBJ1-1; D: .; DNA: TGTGCCAGCAGTTCAAGGGTGGGGAACACTGAAGCTTTCTTT; CDR3: CASSSRVGNTEAFF
V: TRBV28; size: .; J: TRBJ1-2; D: TRBD1; DNA: TGTGCCAGCAGTTCCCAGACAGGGAACTATGGCTACACCTTC; CDR3: CASSSQTGNYGYTF
V: TRBV4-3; size: .; J: TRBJ1-6; D: .; DNA: TGCGCCAGCAGCCAAGATCGGGGGGATTCACCCCTCCACTTT; CDR3: CASSQDRGDSPLHF
V: TRBV4-2; size: .; J: TRBJ2-5; D: TRBD2; DNA: TGTGCCAGCAGCCAACAGGGGACTAGTCTCAGGGGTTTGGAGACCCAGTACTTC; CDR3: CASSQQGTSLRGLETQYF
V: TRBV7-9; size: .; J: TRBJ1-2; D: .; DNA: TGTGCCAGCAGCTTAGCGCTCGTGGAGTATGGCTACACCTTC; CDR3: CASSLALVEYGYTF
V: TRBV11-2; size: .; J: TRBJ2-7; D: TRBD2; DNA: TGTGCCAGCAGCTTAGGGTATCGCGGGGCTAGCGGGGCATACGAGCAGTACTTC; CDR3: CASSLGYRGASGAYEQYF
V: TRBV29-1; size: few; J: TRBJ1-4; D: .; DNA: TGCAGCGTACAGGGCCCTAATGAAAAACTGTTTTTT; CDR3: CSVQGPNEKLFF
V: TRBV9; size: once; J: TRBJ1-2; D: TRBD1; DNA: TGTGCCAGCAGCCCCCGACAGGGGCCCGTTGGAGGCTACACCTTC; CDR3: CASSPRQGPVGGYTF
V: TRBV5-1; size: .; J: TRBJ2-1; D: TRBD2; DNA: TGCGCCAGCAGCGCGGTCCCGGGGGGGGACAATGAGCAGTTCTTC; CDR3: CASSAVPGGDNEQFF
V: TRBV19; size: many; J: TRBJ1-2; D: .; DNA: TGTGCCAGTAGTATCCCAGGGCCCGCTAACTATGGCTACACCTTC; CDR3: CASSIPGPANYGYTF
V: TRBV4-1; size: few; J: TRBJ2-1; D: .; DNA: TGCGCCAGCAGCCAAGATCCAGGGACGATGTGGATCGGGGAGCAGTTCTTC; CDR3: CASSQDPGTMWIGEQFF
V: TRBV28; size: .; J: TRBJ1-2; D: .; DNA: TGTGCCAGCAGCGTTCCGAGGACGCTTTTCTATGGCTACACCTTC; CDR3: CASSVPRTLFYGYTF
V: TRBV29-1; size: .; J: TRBJ1-1; D: .; DNA: TGCAGCGTTGAGGGGGCAGGGCCCACTGAAGCTTTCTTT; CDR3: CSVEGAGPTEAFF
V: TRBV10-3; size: .; J: TRBJ2-1; D: .; DNA: TGTGCCATCAGGGGGCATGCAGGAGGGAATGAGCAGTTCTTC; CDR3: CAIRGHAGGNEQFF
V: TRBV7-3; size: .; J: TRBJ2-2; D: .; DNA: TGTGCCAGCAGCCTAGGGCCGGGGGTGAAGTTTCGGGAGCTGTTTTTT; CDR3: CASSLGPGVKFRELFF
V: TRBV19; size: .; J: TRBJ2-7; D: .; DNA: TGTGCCAGTAGTATCGGACAACCATACGAGCAGTACTTC; CDR3: CASSIGQPYEQYF
V: TRBV2; size: once; J: TRBJ1-2; D: TRBD1; DNA: TGTGCCAGCAGCGCAAACAGGGGGGACTATGGCTACACCTTC; CDR3: CASSANRGDYGYTF
V: TRBV7-2; size: .; J: TRBJ1-5; D: .; DNA: TGTGCCAGCAGCTTAGATGGACAGATTTTATATAGCAATCAGCCCCAGCATTTT; CDR3: CASSLDGQILYSNQPQHF
V: TRBV19; size: .; J: TRBJ2-7; D: .; DNA: TGTGCCAGTAGTTCCGGCCCCACAGACTACGAGCAGTACTTC; CDR3: CASSSGPTDYEQYF
V: TRBV10-3; size: .; J: TRBJ1-5; D: .; DNA: TGTGCCATCAGGGGTGACAATCAGCCCCAGCATTTT; CDR3: CAIRGDNQPQHF
V: TRBV6-1; size: .; J: TRBJ2-5; D: .; DNA: TGTGCCAGCAGTATTATGTTGGGGGAGACCCAGTACTTC; CDR3: CASSIMLGETQYF
V: TRBV7-2; size: .; J: TRBJ2-4; D: .; DNA: TGTGCCAGCAGCTTAGTTTTGACAAAATGGGACATTCAGTACTTC; CDR3: CASSLVLTKWDIQYF
V: TRBV11-3; size: .; J: TRBJ2-2; D: TRBD2; DNA: TGTGCCAGCAGCCCTTTAGCGGGAGCGGGCGGGGAGCTGTTTTTT; CDR3: CASSPLAGAGGELFF
V: TRBV2; size: .; J: TRBJ1-2; D: .; DNA: TGTGCCAGCAGTGCGAGTGATGGCTACACCTTC; CDR3: CASSASDGYTF
V: TRBV28; size: .; J: TRBJ1-4; D: .; DNA: TGTGCCAGCAGTCCCCAACTCCCGAAACTGTTTTTT; CDR3: CASSPQLPKLFF
V: TRBV29-1; size: .; J: TRBJ1-1; D: TRBD1; DNA: TGCAGCGTGACCCGGGACAGGAACACTGAAGCTTTCTTT; CDR3: CSVTRDRNTEAFF
V: TRBV5-6; size: .; J: TRBJ2-2; D: TRBD2; DNA: TGTGCCAGCAGCTGGCGGCTAGCGGTTCGGGGAGGGGCCGGGGAGCTGTTTTTT; CDR3: CASSWRLAVRGGAGELFF
V: TRBV5-4; size: .; J: TRBJ1-2; D: .; DNA: TGTGCCAGCAGCCCCACCATGGAGGGCTACACCTTC; CDR3: CASSPTMEGYTF
V: TRBV9; size: .; J: TRBJ1-3; D: TRBD1; DNA: TGTGCCAGCAGCGTCGCCGGGACAGGGGGGTCAGGCGCTGGAAACACCATATATTTT; CDR3: CASSVAGTGGSGAGNTIYF
V: TRBV6-1; size: .; J: TRBJ2-7; D: .; DNA: TGTGCCAGCAGGAGGGGACAAGGAAGGTACGAGCAGTACTTC; CDR3: CASRRGQGRYEQYF
V: TRBV2; size: many; J: TRBJ2-7; D: TRBD1; DNA: TGTGCCAGCAGTGGACAGGGGTACGAGCAGTACTTC; CDR3: CASSGQGYEQYF
V: TRBV6-4; size: .; J: TRBJ1-5; D: .; DNA: TGTGCCAGCAGCGACGAGGGACGGTATAGCAATCAGCCCCAGCATTTT; CDR3: CASSDEGRYSNQPQHF
V: TRBV7-8; size: .; J: TRBJ2-3; D: TRBD2; DNA: TGTGCCAGCAGCTTGGGCGGGAGGGGAGCAGATACGCAGTATTTT; CDR3: CASSLGGRGADTQYF
V: TRBV30; size: .; J: TRBJ1-6; D: TRBD1; DNA: TGTGCCTGGAGGCAGGGGGCGGGTTCACCCCTCCACTTT; CDR3: CAWRQGAGSPLHF
V: TRBV29-1; size: .; J: TRBJ2-7; D: TRBD1; DNA: TGCAGCGTTGTGGGACAGGGGACTCGTGAGCAGTACTTC; CDR3: CSVVGQGTREQYF
V: TRBV19; size: .; J: TRBJ1-5; D: .; DNA: TGTGCCAGTAGTGGAAAAGGGACCGATCAGCCCCAGCATTTT; CDR3: CASSGKGTDQPQHF
V: TRBV5-4; size: .; J: TRBJ2-2; D: TRBD2; DNA: TGTGCCAGCAGCCTTAGCGGGAGGGCCGGGGAGCTGTTTTTT; CDR3: CASSLSGRAGELFF
V: TRBV18; size: .; J: TRBJ1-1; D: .; DNA: TGTGCCAGCTCACTTGGGTCCTTCCTTGAAGCTTTCTTT; CDR3: CASSLGSFLEAFF